This entry concerns a single T cell receptor beta chain. What it recognizes is unknown. Expressed TCRB transcripts were sequenced after all isolated RNA was converted to cDNA. Sequencing used immunoSEQ multiplex PCR; TCRdb keeps in-frame clones, though not all of them. The sample has approximately 150,000 clones; approximately 9% are singletons. Trimming cost V 5 bases and J 5 bases, with 12 bases left between them. Germline V gene data show CDR1 as SGHTA and CDR2 as FQGNSA. This CDR3 has 13 amino acids. This record comes from a study of beta chain features in type 1 diabetes. Study-wide points: Significant though moderate, a shortening of TCRB CDR3s appeared in all four CD4+ subsets of Type 1 diabetes patients.

J is TRBJ2-5 and V is TRBV7-2; D possibly corresponds to TRBD1 (5 bases). The sequence was obtained from a young man with type 1 diabetes. Sequenced material: central memory CD4+ T cells from blood. The CDR3 reads CASSPQGLETQYF. In DNA form, the CDR3 reads TGTGCCAGCAGCCCTCAGGGCTTGGAGACCCAGTACTTC.